The text below deals with one TCR beta chain. The repertoire was sequenced with immunoSEQ multiplex PCR; TCRdb's copy has only in-frame clones and lacks some. The table records 270,000 or so clones, 80% to 90% of them present only once. These data are taken from a study of blood T cell repertoires in COVID-19. Germline V lookup: CDR1 MGHDK, CDR2 SYGVNS. The ends were cut back, 8 bases at V and 4 bases at J, with 20 bases in the middle. This CDR3 contains 15 residues. J is TRBJ1-1 and V is TRBV25-1; tentative D call: TRBD1 (5 bases). The sequence derives from a woman aged 30 to 39 with active or convalescent COVID-19. The source material was peripheral blood. For the CDR3, the DNA is TGTGCCAGCCGCTTCAAAGCGGGGCCAGGCACTGAAGCTTTCTTT. Translating it yields CASRFKAGPGTEAFF.